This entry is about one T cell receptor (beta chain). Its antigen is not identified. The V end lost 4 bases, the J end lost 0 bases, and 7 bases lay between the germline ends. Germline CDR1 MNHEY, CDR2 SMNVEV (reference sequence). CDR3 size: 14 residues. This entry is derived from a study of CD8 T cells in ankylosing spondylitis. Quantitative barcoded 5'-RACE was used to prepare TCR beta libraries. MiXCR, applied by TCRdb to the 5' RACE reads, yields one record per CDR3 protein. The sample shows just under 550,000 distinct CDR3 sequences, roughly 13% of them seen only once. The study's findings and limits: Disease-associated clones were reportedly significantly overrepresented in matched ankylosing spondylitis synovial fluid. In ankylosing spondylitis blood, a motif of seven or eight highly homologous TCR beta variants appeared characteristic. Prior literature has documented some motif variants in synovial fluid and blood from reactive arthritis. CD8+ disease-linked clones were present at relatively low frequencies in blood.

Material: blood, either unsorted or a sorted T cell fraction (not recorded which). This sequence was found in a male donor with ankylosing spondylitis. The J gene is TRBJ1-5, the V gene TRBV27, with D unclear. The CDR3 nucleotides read TGTGCCAGCAGTTACGACTATAGCAATCAGCCCCAGCATTTT. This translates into CASSYDYSNQPQHF.